Each of the 24 T cell receptor beta chains below was sequenced from the same sample in a study of CD8+CD57+ T cells in acquired aplastic anemia (dated by TCRdb to 2016 to 2018). TCRdb names Illumina HiSeq 2000 as the instrument used. Profiling of TCR beta VDJ combinations and CDR3 sequences used genomic DNA as the template. Using fastp trimming at Q25 and MiXCR clonotype assembly, TCRdb reanalyzed the public sequencing data and kept in-frame beta chains. Records with the same CDR3 protein are collapsed into one entry carrying the most frequent genes and DNA. For this sample there are about 400,000 distinct CDR3 sequences; 60% to 80% appear just once. The ten top clones hold around 4% of the sample. The sequenced sample was sorted CD4+, CD8+, or CD8+CD57+ T cells (not recorded which) from PBMCs. These receptors all stem from a human donor in good health, serving as a control.

Here the CDR3 DNA reads TGTGCCAGCAGCCTAAGGAGTCAGAGCGGATATGAACAGTTCTTT. This codes for CASSLRSQSGYEQFF. J is TRBJ1-1 and V is TRBV7-6; no definite D call. V lost 5 bases and J 14 bases, leaving 27 bases between the germline ends. CDR1 and CDR2 from the germline V gene are SGHVS and FNYEAQ. There are 15 residues in the CDR3.

On this clonotype: One end of the junction varies from germline; a read error may be responsible. The V gene is TRBV20-1, the J gene TRBJ2-2; 9 nucleotides match TRBD1. The CDR3 extends over 11 amino acids. Germline CDR1 DFQATT, CDR2 SNEGSKA (reference sequence). The CDR3 reads CSARTGQGPVF. CDR3 bases: TGCAGTGCTAGGACAGGACAGGGGCCGGTTTTT.

This clonotype was observed at least ten times. The V and J genes are TRBV6-1 and TRBJ2-1; D gene ambiguous. The CDR3 consists of 16 residues. Germline values: CDR1 MNHNS, CDR2 SASEGT. V was trimmed by 3 bases and J by 2 bases, leaving 14 bases between them. The CDR3 coding sequence is TGTGCCAGCAGTGAGATTGCCTACCCGCCCTACAATGAGCAGTTCTTC. Its protein is CASSEIAYPPYNEQFF.

This clonotype was detected ten times or more. The gene calls are TRBV7-2 and TRBJ1-1, with unresolved D. Germline values: CDR1 SGHTA, CDR2 FQGNSA. Trimming removed 2 bases from V and 1 base from J, with 8 bases in between. The CDR3 sequence is 14 residues long. The CDR3 bases are TGTGCCAGCAGCTTATATTATCAGAACACTGAAGCTTTCTTT. Translation gives CASSLYYQNTEAFF.

This sequence joins TRBV7-8 and TRBJ2-7; D remains unclear. Germline lookup yields CDR1 SGHVS and CDR2 FQNEAQ. V lost 3 bases and J 3 bases, leaving 15 bases between the germline ends. The CDR3 has 15 residues. Here the CDR3 reads CASSLSQPSLYEQYF. The CDR3 DNA is TGTGCCAGCAGCTTGTCACAGCCGAGTCTCTACGAGCAGTACTTC. The full variable domain, completed using reference TRBV7-8 and TRBJ2-7, is GAGVSQSPRYKVAKRGQDVALRCDPISGHVSLFWYQQALGQGPEFLTYFQNEAQLDKSGLPSDRFFAERPEGSVSTLKIQRTQQEDSAVYLCASSLSQPSLYEQYFGPGTRLTVT.

This clonotype is a singleton in its sample. Compared with germline, one end of the junction differs, possibly owing to a read error. The chain links TRBV19 to TRBJ1-4, with TRBD1 matching 8 bases. This CDR3 is built from 14 residues. Germline-derived CDR1 and CDR2 are LNHDA and SQIVND (reference sequence). The DNA for the CDR3 is TGTGCCAGTAGTGCCGACAGGGGCCACACAGAAGCGTTCTTT. This sequence encodes CASSADRGHTEAFF.

This clonotype was recorded many times. V and J are TRBV6-1 and TRBJ1-5; possible D gene TRBD1, 5 bases. The V gene lost 4 bases and the J gene lost 7 bases, with 17 bases spanning the gap. Germline lookup yields CDR1 MNHNS and CDR2 SASEGT. CDR3 length: 15 residues. In DNA form, the CDR3 reads TGTGCCAGCAGTGGGGGGACTGACTTCGACCAGCCCCAGCATTTT. The encoded protein is CASSGGTDFDQPQHF.

The V and J genes are TRBV11-1 and TRBJ1-5, with 7 bases that match TRBD1. The V gene end was trimmed by 4 bases and the J gene end by 0 bases; junction bases not matched to a gene: 12. Germline loops: CDR1 SGHAT, CDR2 FQDESV (reference sequence). The CDR3 is made up of 18 amino acids. This chain's CDR3 is CASSSHTGEGYSNQPQHF. DNA of the CDR3: TGTGCCAGCAGCTCCCACACAGGGGAGGGATATAGCAATCAGCCCCAGCATTTT. Looking up the rest from reference TRBV11-1 and TRBJ1-5 gives the full variable domain: EAEVAQSPRYKITEKSQAVAFWCDPISGHATLYWYRQILGQGPELLVQFQDESVVDDSQLPKDRFSAERLKGVDSTLKIQPAELGDSAMYLCASSSHTGEGYSNQPQHFGDGTRLSIL.

The chain combines TRBV5-1 with TRBJ1-3; D possibly corresponds to TRBD1 (6 bases). Germline assignment: CDR1 SGHRS and CDR2 YFSETQ. The CDR3 totals 14 residues. V gave up 10 bases and J gave up 9 bases, with 23 bases separating them. Here the CDR3 DNA reads TGCGCCGGCCGGGGACACACCGGGGAGCTCACCATATATTTT. As protein: CAGRGHTGELTIYF.

The V and J genes are TRBV19 and TRBJ1-4; 7 bases map to TRBD1. Germline trimming cut 1 base from V and 5 bases from J; bases unmatched to any gene: 1. The CDR3 is 14 residues long. Per the germline V gene, CDR1 is LNHDA and CDR2 is SQIVND (reference sequence). CDR3 nucleotide sequence: TGTGCCAGTAGTATAGGCAGGGGGAATGAAAAACTGTTTTTT. Encoded protein: CASSIGRGNEKLFF.

The rearrangement links TRBV20-1 to TRBJ1-4; D is possibly TRBD1 (5 bases). Germline V gene lookup returns CDR1 DFQATT and CDR2 SNEGSKA (reference sequence). This CDR3 has 13 residues. With 1 base removed from V and 11 bases from J, the gap between germline ends came to 14 bases. DNA of the CDR3: TGCAGTGCTAGAGTGTCATCTGGGGACAAACTGTTTTTT. This sequence encodes CSARVSSGDKLFF.

The J gene is TRBJ1-2, the V gene TRBV20-1, with D unclear. Looked up from germline, CDR1 is DFQATT and CDR2 is SNEGSKA (reference sequence). CDR3 length: 13 residues. The germline V and J ends were trimmed by 4 bases and 8 bases, with 17 bases remaining between them. The CDR3 reads CSATVGGEQGYTF. In DNA, the CDR3 is TGCAGTGCTACGGTCGGAGGCGAGCAGGGCTACACCTTC.

The J gene is TRBJ2-1, the V gene TRBV19; D could derive from TRBD1 or TRBD2 (5 bases each). Trimming removed 6 bases from V and 10 bases from J, with 22 bases in between. The CDR3 covers 15 residues. CDR1 is LNHDA and CDR2 is SQIVND in the germline V gene (reference sequence). This CDR3 is CASRIRDQPAGEQFF. CDR3 nucleotides: TGTGCCAGTAGGATCCGGGACCAACCGGCTGGGGAGCAGTTCTTC. The whole variable domain, filled in from reference TRBV19 and TRBJ2-1, reads DGGITQSPKYLFRKEGQNVTLSCEQNLNHDAMYWYRQDPGQGLRLIYYSQIVNDFQKGDIAEGYSVSREKKESFPLTVTSAQKNPTAFYLCASRIRDQPAGEQFFGPGTRLTVL.

To note about this clonotype: This sequence may be a read error, since a much larger clone differs from it by one base. The chain uses TRBV27 and TRBJ2-7; D is uncertain. Germline CDR1 and CDR2: MNHEY and SMNVEV (reference sequence). This CDR3 comprises 13 residues. CDR3 region: CANSLAIGYEQYF. CDR3 sequence (DNA): TGTGCCAACAGTTTGGCGATCGGATACGAGCAGTACTTC.

This chain connects TRBV2 to TRBJ1-6, with no clear D. This CDR3 contains 13 residues. CDR1 and CDR2 from the germline V gene are SNHLY and FYNNEI. Trimming removed 6 bases from V and 7 bases from J, with 10 bases in between. CDR3 nucleotide sequence: TGTGCCAGCAGCCAAGCGTGGAATTCACCCCTCCACTTT. This translates into CASSQAWNSPLHF.

In its sample, this clonotype was seen a few times. This sequence joins TRBV19 and TRBJ1-4; maybe TRBD1 (5 bases). Germline V gives CDR1 LNHDA, CDR2 SQIVND (reference sequence). The CDR3 contains 14 residues. V was trimmed by 7 bases and J by 4 bases, leaving 13 bases between them. Here the CDR3 reads CASTKQAFNEKLFF. CDR3 bases: TGTGCCAGTACGAAACAGGCCTTTAATGAAAAACTGTTTTTT.

Turning to this clonotype: This sequence may be a read error, since a much larger clone differs from it by one base. The V and J genes are TRBV7-2 and TRBJ1-3; no clear D gene. Trimming removed 4 bases at V and 4 bases at J, with 5 bases between. This CDR3 contains 12 residues. Germline CDR1 SGHTA, CDR2 FQGNSA. This chain's CDR3 is CASSSEGNTIYF. Here the CDR3 DNA reads TGTGCCAGCAGCTCCGAGGGAAACACCATATATTTT. The full variable domain, completed using reference TRBV7-2 and TRBJ1-3, is GAGVSQSPSNKVTEKGKDVELRCDPISGHTALYWYRQSLGQGLEFLIYFQGNSAPDKSGLPSDRFSAERTGGSVSTLTIQRTQQEDSAVYLCASSSEGNTIYFGEGSWLTVV.

V is TRBV29-1 and J is TRBJ1-2; weak D call: TRBD1 (5 bases). The CDR3 is 14 amino acids. Germline V gives CDR1 SQVTM, CDR2 ANQGSEA. The germline V and J ends were trimmed by 7 bases and 13 bases, with 28 bases remaining between them. The CDR3 DNA sequence: TGCAGCGCAGTTTCAGGTCAGGGAGTCTATGCCTTCACCTTC. It encodes CSAVSGQGVYAFTF.

This clonotype was detected many times. The chain recombines TRBV5-8 with TRBJ1-2; TRBD1 might be the D (5 bases). This CDR3 contains 14 residues. CDR1 is SGHTS, CDR2 YDEGEE, per germline. Trimming stripped 0 bases from V and 7 bases from J, with 13 bases between. The CDR3: CASSLAGFRRGYTF. CDR3 in DNA: TGTGCCAGCAGCTTGGCAGGGTTTAGGCGTGGCTACACCTTC.

V gene TRBV7-9 combines with J gene TRBJ1-1, with D hard to call. CDR1 SEHNR and CDR2 FQNEAQ come from the germline V gene (reference sequence). The CDR3 totals 17 residues. V was pared by 6 bases and J by 7 bases, with 27 bases between. In nucleotides, the CDR3 is TGTGCCAGCAGTTTTCCCGGGAACCAGCCCCAGCACTTTGAAGCTTTCTTT. It specifies CASSFPGNQPQHFEAFF.

This clonotype was seen a few times. Possible read error: a much larger clone is one base away. V gene TRBV6-5 combines with J gene TRBJ2-3; the D is unclear. The CDR3 extends over 13 amino acids. Germline V gene data show CDR1 as MNHEY and CDR2 as SVGAGI. V lost 6 bases, J lost 4 bases, and 11 bases lay in between. CDR3 DNA: TGTGCCAGCAGCCTTCGACCCTCAGATACGCAGTATTTT. This translates into CASSLRPSDTQYF.

Concerning this clonotype: An end of the junction does not agree with germline; a read error may underlie this. The chain's CDR3 is CASSSDRETRLFFF. In DNA form, the CDR3 reads TGTGCCAGCAGCTCGGACCGGGAGACGAGACTGTTTTTTTTT. This chain uses TRBV7-2 with TRBJ2-3, with a tentative D call TRBD2 (6 bases). This CDR3 is 14 amino acids long. CDR1 and CDR2 from the germline V gene are SGHTA and FQGNSA.

The chain couples TRBV5-1 to TRBJ1-1; D is possibly TRBD1 (5 bases). Looked up from germline, CDR1 is SGHRS and CDR2 is YFSETQ. The V end lost 0 bases, the J end lost 10 bases, and 13 bases lay between the germline ends. The CDR3 spans 13 residues. CDR3 in amino acids: CASSLAWGWGAFF. The CDR3 coding sequence is TGCGCCAGCAGCTTGGCCTGGGGGTGGGGAGCTTTCTTT.

The rearrangement links TRBV10-3 to TRBJ2-5, with TRBD2 matching 10 bases. Losses at the gene ends were 6 bases for V and 13 bases for J; bases not matched to a gene: 5. CDR3 length equals 11 residues. From germline, CDR1 is ENHRY and CDR2 SYGVKD. The CDR3 DNA is TGTGCCATCAGGAGAGCGGGGGGGCTGTACTTC. Encoded protein: CAIRRAGGLYF.